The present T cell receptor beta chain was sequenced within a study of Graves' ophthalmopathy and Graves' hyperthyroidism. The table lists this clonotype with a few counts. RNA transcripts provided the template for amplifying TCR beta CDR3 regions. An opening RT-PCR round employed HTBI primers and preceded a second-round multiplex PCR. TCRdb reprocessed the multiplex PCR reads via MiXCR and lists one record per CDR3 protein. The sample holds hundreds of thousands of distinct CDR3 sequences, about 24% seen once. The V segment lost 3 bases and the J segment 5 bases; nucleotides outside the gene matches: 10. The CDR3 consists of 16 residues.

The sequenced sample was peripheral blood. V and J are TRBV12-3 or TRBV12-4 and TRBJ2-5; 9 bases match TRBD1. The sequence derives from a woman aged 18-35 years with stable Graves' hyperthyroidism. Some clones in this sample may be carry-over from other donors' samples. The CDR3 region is CASSFLTGQGRETQYF. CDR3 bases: TGTGCCAGCAGTTTTCTGACGGGACAGGGTCGGGAGACCCAGTACTTC.